This TCR beta chain was found in a study of blood T cell repertoires in COVID-19 (dated by TCRdb to 2019 to 2021). Background on the whole study: Samples from collaborators originated in the United States, Italy and Spain and spanned both the acute and convalescent phases of COVID-19. The material from the prospective study consisted of cDNA or gDNA derived from T cells, B-cell-depleted T cells, or PBMCs. The repertoires were made available in a free public database intended to serve as a resource for research on the immune response to SARS-CoV-2. The samples were drawn from two sources: the first 160 participants of the ongoing ImmuneRACE study, and approximately 1,300 subjects contributed by 6 global collaborators. Nearly every sample came with metadata listing a de-identified subject ID, COVID-19 status, age in years and sex. Deeply sampled blood TCRbeta repertoires from subjects exposed to, actively infected with, or recovered from COVID-19 were included in the dataset. HLA class I and class II types, where available, came from metadata supplied by the sample provider rather than from assay-based typing.

CDR1 and CDR2 are read off the germline V gene (reference sequence) as SGHNT and YYREEE. There are 15 amino acids in the CDR3, from cysteine to phenylalanine inclusive. Kept here is only the CDR3 DNA, which spans 45 bases and is read in frame from base 1. For this chain, trimming is 3 bases at the V end and 2 bases at the J end, and the number of junction bases without a gene match is 8. The collaborating institutions used their own protocols to collect whole blood in K2EDTA tubes. Collaborator samples were shipped for TCRbeta analysis as frozen whole blood, isolated PBMCs, or DNA extracted from either sample type. TCRbeta CDR3 regions were amplified from genomic DNA by means of the immunoSEQ Assay, a bias-controlled multiplex PCR. The authors' analysis ran thus. The number of nucleated cells in each sample was estimated by amplification of reference gene primers within the assay. To quantify the absolute abundance of each unique TCRbeta CDR3 rearrangement, sequence reads were collapsed and filtered. For each sample, productive Simpson clonality was calculated by taking the square root of Simpson's diversity index across productive rearrangements. TCRdb retrieved this table from immuneACCESS and kept in-frame rearrangements only. Not all clones are present; in checked studies, unresolved V genes account for under half, and no reason is known for the remainder. That table furnishes V, J and clone size, whereas the DNA furnished D and trimming. The sample table holds nearly 250,000 clones, of which about 80% were seen once. Of the sample, approximately 1.9% is held by the ten largest clones.

General conclusions and limits of the study: How much clinical and demographic metadata was included differed by source and by participant, and the metadata was provided uncurated.

This clone was picked up many times. Its antigen remains undetermined. Per-base qualities were not stored, and no clone one base away is much larger. The specimen sequenced was peripheral blood. This TCR came from a woman of 80 years or more with acute or convalescent COVID-19. The chain links TRBV5-4 with TRBJ2-7; the junction holds 7 bases that match TRBD2. The bases read TGTGCCAGCAGCTATAACGGCGGGGGAGCCTACGAGCAGTACTTC. This is translated as CASSYNGGGAYEQYF.